The sequence of this T cell receptor beta chain was determined in a study of blood T cells in healthy people across ages. Losses at the gene ends were 4 bases for V and 8 bases for J; bases not matched to a gene: 9. Per the germline V gene, CDR1 is SNHLY and CDR2 is FYNNEI. The CDR3 loop spans 15 amino acids. PCR was performed a second time for roughly 7 to 11 cycles using a sample-barcoded 5' primer and a J-beta primer mix. One entry per CDR3 protein, called by TCRdb with MiXCR from the 5' RACE reads. The sample carries 700,000 to 900,000 distinct CDR3 sequences, 25% to 30% recorded once. The data also belong to a second study, concerning T cells of mothers and their children. That report adds: Relative to unrelated pairs, biologically related mother-child dyads exhibited marginally greater, non-significant overlap.

This TCR was recovered from a boy aged 5-17 years in good health. Source material: blood. The chain is built from TRBV2 and TRBJ2-1; 9 nucleotides align to TRBD2. CDR3 amino acids: CASSAWRGGQDEQFF. The CDR3 region has the DNA TGTGCCAGCAGTGCTTGGCGGGGGGGCCAGGATGAGCAGTTCTTC.